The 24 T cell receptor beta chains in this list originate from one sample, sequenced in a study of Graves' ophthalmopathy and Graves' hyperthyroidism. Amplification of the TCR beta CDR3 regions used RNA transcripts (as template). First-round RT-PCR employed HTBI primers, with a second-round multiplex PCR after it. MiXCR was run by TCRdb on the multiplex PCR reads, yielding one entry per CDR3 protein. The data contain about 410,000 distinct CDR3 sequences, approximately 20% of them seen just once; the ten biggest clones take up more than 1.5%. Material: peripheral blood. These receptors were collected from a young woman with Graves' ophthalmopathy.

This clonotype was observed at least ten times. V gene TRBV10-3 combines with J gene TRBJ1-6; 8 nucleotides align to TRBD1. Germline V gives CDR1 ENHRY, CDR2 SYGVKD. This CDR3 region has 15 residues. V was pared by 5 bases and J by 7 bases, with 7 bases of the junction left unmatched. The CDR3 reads CAISRGQDSNSPLHF. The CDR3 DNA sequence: TGTGCCATCAGTAGGGGACAGGACTCCAATTCACCCCTCCACTTT.

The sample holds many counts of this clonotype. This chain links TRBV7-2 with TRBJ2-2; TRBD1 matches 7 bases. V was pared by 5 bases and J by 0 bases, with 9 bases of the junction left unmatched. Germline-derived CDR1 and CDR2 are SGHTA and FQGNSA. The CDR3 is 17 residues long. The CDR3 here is CASSARGQSSNTGELFF. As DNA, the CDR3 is TGTGCCAGCAGCGCCCGGGGACAGAGTTCGAACACCGGGGAGCTGTTTTTT.

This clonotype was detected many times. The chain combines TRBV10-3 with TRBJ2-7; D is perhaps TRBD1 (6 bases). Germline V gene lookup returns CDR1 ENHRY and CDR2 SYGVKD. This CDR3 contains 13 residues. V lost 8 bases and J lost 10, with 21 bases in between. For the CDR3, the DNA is TGTGCCATCGCCGCGGACAGCCTCTCTTCCCAGTACTTC. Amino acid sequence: CAIAADSLSSQYF.

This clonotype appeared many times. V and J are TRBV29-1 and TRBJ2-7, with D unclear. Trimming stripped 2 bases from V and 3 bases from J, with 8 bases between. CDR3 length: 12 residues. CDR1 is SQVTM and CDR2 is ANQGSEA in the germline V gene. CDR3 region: CSVETASYEQYF. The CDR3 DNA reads TGCAGCGTTGAAACGGCTAGCTACGAGCAGTACTTC.

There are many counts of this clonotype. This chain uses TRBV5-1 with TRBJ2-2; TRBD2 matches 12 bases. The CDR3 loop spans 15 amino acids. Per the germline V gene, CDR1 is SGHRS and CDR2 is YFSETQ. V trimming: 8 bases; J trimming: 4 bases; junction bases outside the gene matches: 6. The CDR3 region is CASQTGLAGTGELFF. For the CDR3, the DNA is TGCGCCAGTCAGACGGGACTAGCGGGCACCGGGGAGCTGTTTTTT. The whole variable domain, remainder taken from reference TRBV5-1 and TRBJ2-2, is KAGVTQTPRYLIKTRGQQVTLSCSPISGHRSVSWYQQTPGQGLQFLFEYFSETQRNKGNFPGRFSGRQFSNSRSEMNVSTLELGDSALYLCASQTGLAGTGELFFGEGSRLTVL.

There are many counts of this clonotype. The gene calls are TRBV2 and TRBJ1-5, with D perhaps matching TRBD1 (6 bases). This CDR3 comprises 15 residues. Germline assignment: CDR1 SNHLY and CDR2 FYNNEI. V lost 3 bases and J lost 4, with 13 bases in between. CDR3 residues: CASSEAIRGNQPQHF. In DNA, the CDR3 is TGTGCCAGCAGTGAGGCCATCAGGGGTAATCAGCCCCAGCATTTT.

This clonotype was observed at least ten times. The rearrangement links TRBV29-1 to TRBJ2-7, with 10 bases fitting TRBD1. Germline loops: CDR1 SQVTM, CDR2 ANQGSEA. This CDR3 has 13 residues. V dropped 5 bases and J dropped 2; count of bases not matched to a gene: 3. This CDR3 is CSVRDRGAYEQYF. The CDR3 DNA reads TGCAGCGTTAGGGACAGGGGTGCCTACGAGCAGTACTTC.

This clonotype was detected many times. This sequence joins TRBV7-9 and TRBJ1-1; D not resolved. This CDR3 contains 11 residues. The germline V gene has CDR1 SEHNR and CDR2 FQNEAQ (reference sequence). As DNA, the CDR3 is TGTGCAACCACTCCAGGCACTGAAGCTTTCTTT. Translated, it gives CATTPGTEAFF.

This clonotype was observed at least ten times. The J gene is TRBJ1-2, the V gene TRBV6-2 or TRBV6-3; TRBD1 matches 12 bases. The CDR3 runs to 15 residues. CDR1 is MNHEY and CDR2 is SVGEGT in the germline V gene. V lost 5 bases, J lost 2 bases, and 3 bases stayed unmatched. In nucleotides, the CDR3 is TGTGCCAGCAGTCAGGGACAGGGGGCGAACTATGGCTACACCTTC. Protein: CASSQGQGANYGYTF.

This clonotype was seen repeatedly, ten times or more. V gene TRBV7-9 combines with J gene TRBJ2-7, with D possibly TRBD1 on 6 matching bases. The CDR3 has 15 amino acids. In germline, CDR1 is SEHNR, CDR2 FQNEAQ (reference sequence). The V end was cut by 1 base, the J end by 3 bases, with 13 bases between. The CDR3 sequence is CASSLGGREIYEQYF. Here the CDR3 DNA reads TGTGCCAGCAGCTTAGGGGGGCGCGAGATCTACGAGCAGTACTTC.

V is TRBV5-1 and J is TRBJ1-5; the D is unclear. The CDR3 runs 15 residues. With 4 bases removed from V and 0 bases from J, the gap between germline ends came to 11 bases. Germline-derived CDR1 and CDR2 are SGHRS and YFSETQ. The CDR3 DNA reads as TGCGCCAGCAGCCCGAACTCGGCTAGCAATCAGCCCCAGCATTTT. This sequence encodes CASSPNSASNQPQHF.

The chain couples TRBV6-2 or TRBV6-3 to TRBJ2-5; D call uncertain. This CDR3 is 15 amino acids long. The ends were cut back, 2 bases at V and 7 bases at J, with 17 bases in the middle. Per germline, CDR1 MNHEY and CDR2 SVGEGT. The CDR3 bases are TGTGCCAGCAGTTACCTCCCCTTTTCAACGGGGACCCAGTACTTC. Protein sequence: CASSYLPFSTGTQYF.

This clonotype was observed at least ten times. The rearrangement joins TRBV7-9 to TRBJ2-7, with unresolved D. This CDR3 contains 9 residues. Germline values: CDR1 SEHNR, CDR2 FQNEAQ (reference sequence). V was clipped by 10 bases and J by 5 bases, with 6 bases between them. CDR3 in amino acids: CATGHEQYF. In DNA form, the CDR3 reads TGTGCCACCGGACACGAGCAGTACTTC. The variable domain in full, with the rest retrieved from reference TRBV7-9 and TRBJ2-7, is DTGVSQNPRHKITKRGQNVTFRCDPISEHNRLYWYRQTLGQGPEFLTYFQNEAQLEKSRLLSDRFSAERPKGSFSTLEIQRTEQGDSAMYLCATGHEQYFGPGTRLTVT.

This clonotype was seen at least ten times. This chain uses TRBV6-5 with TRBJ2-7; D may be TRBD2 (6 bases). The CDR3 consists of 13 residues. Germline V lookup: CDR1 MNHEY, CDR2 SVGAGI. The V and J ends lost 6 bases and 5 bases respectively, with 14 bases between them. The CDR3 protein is CASRITSIHEQYF. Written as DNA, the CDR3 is TGTGCCAGCAGGATTACTAGCATCCACGAGCAGTACTTC.

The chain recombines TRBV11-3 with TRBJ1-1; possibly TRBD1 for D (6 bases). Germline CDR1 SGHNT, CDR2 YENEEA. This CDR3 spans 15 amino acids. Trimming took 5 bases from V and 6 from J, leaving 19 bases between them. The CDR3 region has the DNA TGTGCCAGCAGCCCCGGGGGGAGGGGGTCTTCTGAAGCTTTCTTT. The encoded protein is CASSPGGRGSSEAFF.

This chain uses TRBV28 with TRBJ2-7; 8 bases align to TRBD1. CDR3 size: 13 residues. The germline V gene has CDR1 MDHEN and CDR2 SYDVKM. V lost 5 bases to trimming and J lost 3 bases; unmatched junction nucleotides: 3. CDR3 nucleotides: TGTGCCAGCAGTGGACAGGGTAACTACGAGCAGTACTTC. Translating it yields CASSGQGNYEQYF.

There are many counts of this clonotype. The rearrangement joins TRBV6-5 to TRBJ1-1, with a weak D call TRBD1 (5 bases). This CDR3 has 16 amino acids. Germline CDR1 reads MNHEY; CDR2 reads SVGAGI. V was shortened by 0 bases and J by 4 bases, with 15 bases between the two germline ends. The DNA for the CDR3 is TGTGCCAGCAGTTACTCCCTCGCGGGGGGTCGCACTGAAGCTTTCTTT. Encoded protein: CASSYSLAGGRTEAFF.

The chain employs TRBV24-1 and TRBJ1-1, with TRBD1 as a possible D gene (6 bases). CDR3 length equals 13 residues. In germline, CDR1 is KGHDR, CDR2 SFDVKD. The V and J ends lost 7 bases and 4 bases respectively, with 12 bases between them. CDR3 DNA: TGTGCCACCAGCAAAGGGGGGACCACTGAAGCTTTCTTT. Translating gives CATSKGGTTEAFF.

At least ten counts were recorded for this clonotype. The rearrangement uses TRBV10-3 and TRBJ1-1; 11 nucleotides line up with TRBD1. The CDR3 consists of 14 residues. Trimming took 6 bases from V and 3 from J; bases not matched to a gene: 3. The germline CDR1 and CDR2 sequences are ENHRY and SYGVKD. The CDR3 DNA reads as TGTGCCATCAGAGGACAGGGGGCGGACACTGAAGCTTTCTTT. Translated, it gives CAIRGQGADTEAFF.

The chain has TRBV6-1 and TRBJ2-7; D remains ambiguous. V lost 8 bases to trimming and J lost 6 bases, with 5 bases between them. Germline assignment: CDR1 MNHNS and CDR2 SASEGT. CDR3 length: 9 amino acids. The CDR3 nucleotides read TGTGCCAGCGGAACCGAGCAGTACTTC. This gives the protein CASGTEQYF.

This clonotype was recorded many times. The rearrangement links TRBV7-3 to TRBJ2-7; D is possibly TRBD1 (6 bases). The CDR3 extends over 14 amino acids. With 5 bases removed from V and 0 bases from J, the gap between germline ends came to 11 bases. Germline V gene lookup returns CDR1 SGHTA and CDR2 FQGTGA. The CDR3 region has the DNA TGTGCCAGCAGCATGGGACACCACTCCTACGAGCAGTACTTC. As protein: CASSMGHHSYEQYF.

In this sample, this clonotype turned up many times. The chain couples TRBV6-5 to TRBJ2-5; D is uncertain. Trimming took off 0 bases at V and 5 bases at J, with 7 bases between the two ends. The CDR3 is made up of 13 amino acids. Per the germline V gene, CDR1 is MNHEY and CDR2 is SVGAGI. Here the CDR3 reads CASSYSIRETQYF. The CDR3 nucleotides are TGTGCCAGCAGTTACTCGATCAGGGAGACCCAGTACTTC.

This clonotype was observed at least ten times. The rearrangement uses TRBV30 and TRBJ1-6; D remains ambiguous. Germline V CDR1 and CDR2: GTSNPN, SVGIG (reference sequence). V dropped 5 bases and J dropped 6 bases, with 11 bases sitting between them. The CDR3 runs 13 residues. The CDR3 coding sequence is TGTGCCTGGTATTCTGGAGGTAATTCACCCCTCCACTTT. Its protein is CAWYSGGNSPLHF.

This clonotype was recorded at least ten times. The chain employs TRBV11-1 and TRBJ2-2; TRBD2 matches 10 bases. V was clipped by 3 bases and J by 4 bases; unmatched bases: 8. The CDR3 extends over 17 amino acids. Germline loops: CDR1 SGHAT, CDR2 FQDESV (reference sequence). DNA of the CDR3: TGTGCCAGCAGCTTCCGAGCGGGGGGGAAATCCACCGGGGAGCTGTTTTTT. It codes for CASSFRAGGKSTGELFF.